This T cell receptor beta chain was sequenced in a study of CD8 T cells in ankylosing spondylitis. Regarding the study as a whole: A motif of fewer than ten highly homologous TCR beta variants was seen as apparently characteristic of ankylosing spondylitis blood. Reportedly, significant enrichment of disease-linked clones occurred in matched ankylosing spondylitis synovial fluid.

In its sample, this clonotype was seen many times. The antigen is unknown. The CDR3 is 13 residues long. The V gene lost 4 bases and the J gene lost 7 bases, with 16 bases spanning the gap. The germline gives CDR1 DFQATT, CDR2 SNEGSKA (reference sequence). TCRdb used MiXCR to reprocess the 5' RACE reads, holding one entry per CDR3 protein. The sample contains 450,000 to 550,000 distinct CDR3 sequences, roughly 5.2% of which appear only once. Sequencing used blood, either unsorted or a sorted T cell fraction (not recorded which). This chain connects TRBV20-1 to TRBJ1-2; D is ambiguous. The TCR originated in a male donor with ankylosing spondylitis. CDR3 bases: TGCAGTGCTACGATGGGTCTATCGTTTGGCTACACCTTC. Translating gives CSATMGLSFGYTF.